These T cell receptor beta chains were read from a single sample in a study of T cells in localized non-small cell lung cancer. Sequencing was performed with immunoSEQ multiplex PCR; in TCRdb, only in-frame clones are kept and a portion is missing. In the table there are some 40,000 clones, 90% to 95% of which are singletons. The source was peripheral blood, collected before any cancer treatment. These receptors were taken from a female donor older than 55 with stage I lung adenocarcinoma. Each CDR3 is given with its conserved first and last residue. D genes are given only for firm matches. Only some rows state a clone size, as once, few, many or a class for expanded clones.

once,TRBV29-1,TRBJ1-2,.,15,TGCAGCGTTGACGGGGACCGAGGGGGATTCTATGGCTACACCTTC,CSVDGDRGGFYGYTF
.,TRBV7-9,TRBJ2-2,.,15,TGTGCCAGCAGCCCCCAGGACACGAACACCGGGGAGCTGTTTTTT,CASSPQDTNTGELFF
few,TRBV7-3,TRBJ1-6,.,15,TGTGCCAGCAGCTTAGCAGGCAGGTCCAATTCACCCCTCCACTTT,CASSLAGRSNSPLHF
.,TRBV7-3,TRBJ2-1,.,14,TGTGCCAGCAGCTCCCTGTCTACCGGGACAGAGCAGTTCTTC,CASSSLSTGTEQFF
.,TRBV2,TRBJ1-6,TRBD1,15,TGTGCCAGCAGGTGGGACAGGGACACAAATTCACCCCTCCACTTT,CASRWDRDTNSPLHF
.,TRBV2,TRBJ1-4,.,16,TGTGCCAGCAGTGATGGACAGAACAGGGTATTTGAAAAACTGTTTTTT,CASSDGQNRVFEKLFF
.,TRBV5-3,TRBJ1-1,.,13,TGTGCCAGAAGCTTGGACAGGGTCGCTGAAGCTTTCTTT,CARSLDRVAEAFF
.,TRBV19,TRBJ1-2,TRBD1,16,TGTGCCAGTAGTATGGGCTACCAGGGGGCAGTGTATGGCTACACCTTC,CASSMGYQGAVYGYTF
.,TRBV6-1,TRBJ1-1,TRBD1,14,TGTGCCAGCAATCCCGACAGGGGGTACACTGAAGCTTTCTTT,CASNPDRGYTEAFF
once,TRBV27,TRBJ1-1,.,14,TGTGCCAGCAGTTACCGGCAGACGAACAGGGAAGCTTTCTTT,CASSYRQTNREAFF
once,TRBV25-1,TRBJ1-1,.,14,TGTGCCAGCAGTGGCATATTGATGAACACTGAAGCTTTCTTT,CASSGILMNTEAFF
.,TRBV5-1,TRBJ2-2,TRBD2,20,TGCGCCAGCAGCTCCGGTAGGACTAGCGGGGGCCTCTCGGCGACCGGGGAGCTGTTTTTT,CASSSGRTSGGLSATGELFF
.,TRBV7-8,TRBJ1-2,TRBD1,19,TGTGCCAGCAGCCAAAACTTAGGGGGGCGGACAGGGATCTACTATGGCTACACCTTC,CASSQNLGGRTGIYYGYTF
.,TRBV7-2,TRBJ1-1,.,13,TGTGCCAGCAGCTTAGAGGGGAACACTGAAGCTTTCTTT,CASSLEGNTEAFF
few,TRBV9,TRBJ1-4,.,13,TGTGCCAGCAGCGTAGTCGAGGGTGAAAAACTGTTTTTT,CASSVVEGEKLFF
few,TRBV11-2,TRBJ1-2,TRBD1,14,TGTGCCAGCAGCCCGACAGGGGTCGACTATGGCTACACCTTC,CASSPTGVDYGYTF
.,TRBV2,TRBJ1-5,.,16,TGTGCCAGCAGTGGGACAGATTTGTATAGCAATCAGCCCCAGCATTTT,CASSGTDLYSNQPQHF
.,TRBV11-2,TRBJ1-1,.,13,TGTGCCAGCAGCTTAGCCCCGGGCACTGAAGCTTTCTTT,CASSLAPGTEAFF
once,TRBV27,TRBJ1-2,TRBD1,13,TGTGCCAGCAGTTCCACAGGGGCCCCTGGCTACACCTTC,CASSSTGAPGYTF
medium-sized,TRBV6-5,TRBJ1-1,.,13,TGTGCCAGCAGTTACTCTAGGAACACTGAAGCTTTCTTT,CASSYSRNTEAFF
.,TRBV7-2,TRBJ1-1,.,14,TGTGCCAGCAGCTTAGGTGGGGGCGGAGTGCGAGCTTTCTTT,CASSLGGGGVRAFF
.,TRBV29-1,TRBJ1-2,.,13,TGCAGCGTTGAAGGGGCGGGGGACTATGGCTACACCTTC,CSVEGAGDYGYTF
.,TRBV15,TRBJ2-5,.,14,TGTGCCACCAGCATCCGTTATGGGCAAGAGACCCAGTACTTC,CATSIRYGQETQYF
.,TRBV4-1,TRBJ2-2,.,15,TGCGCCAGCAGCCAAGGCAGGGGAAACACCGGGGAGCTGTTTTTT,CASSQGRGNTGELFF
.,TRBV5-1,TRBJ1-2,.,15,TGCGCCAGCAGCCCGGCGGGCGATTTTAACTATGGCTACACCTTC,CASSPAGDFNYGYTF
.,TRBV5-6,TRBJ2-4,TRBD1,19,TGTGCCAGCAGCTTACGCCGTTTTCCAGGACAGGGGGCCAAAAACATTCAGTACTTC,CASSLRRFPGQGAKNIQYF
.,TRBV2,TRBJ1-5,.,14,TGTGCCAGCAGGAAAGAAGATTTTAATCAGCCCCAGCATTTT,CASRKEDFNQPQHF
.,TRBV19,TRBJ1-2,TRBD1,15,TGTGCCAGTAGTATTCCTGGACAGGGGGCGTTTGGCTACACCTTC,CASSIPGQGAFGYTF
once,TRBV2,TRBJ1-1,TRBD1,14,TGTGCCAGCAGTGGAGGGGGCCCATTGACTGAAGCTTTCTTT,CASSGGGPLTEAFF
.,TRBV6-1,TRBJ2-4,.,15,TGTGCCAGCAGTGAGTCCGGGCAGGATTTTAACATTCAGTACTTC,CASSESGQDFNIQYF
.,TRBV5-1,TRBJ2-1,TRBD2,18,TGCGCCAGCTCGGAAATAGGGCAGGGAGGGAAATTTGGGAATGAGCAGTTCTTC,CASSEIGQGGKFGNEQFF
.,TRBV4-1,TRBJ1-4,.,16,TGCGCCAGCAGCCAAGTGCCTCGACAGCCGAATGAAAAACTGTTTTTT,CASSQVPRQPNEKLFF
.,TRBV5-4,TRBJ1-4,.,16,TGTGCCAGCAGCTTGGATCTCGTTGCAACTAATGAAAAACTGTTTTTT,CASSLDLVATNEKLFF